The 7 T cell receptor beta chains presented below share a single source sample, sequenced in a study of T-cell memory formation after mild COVID-19 (dated by TCRdb to the early 2020s). The method was 5' RACE. Data came from an Illumina NovaSeq 6000. TCRdb ran its own pipeline on the public reads, namely fastp trimming at Q25 and MiXCR clone calling, and kept in-frame beta chains. Rows with a matching CDR3 protein are joined into one entry that keeps the most common DNA and genes. The sample contains about 16,000 distinct CDR3 sequences, 20% to 25% of them found a single time. The ten largest account for 55% to 60% of the sample. The material sequenced was PBMCs or a T cell subset sorted from them (not recorded which). Receptors originate from a man between 18 and 29 years old who had mild COVID-19 (a few samples of this study predate the infection). The sample titles of this study are shuffled in the database, so cell type and time point are left out; the donor was told from shared clones.

This clonotype was counted between two and nine times. V usage is TRBV4-3 and J usage is TRBJ2-6; D possibly corresponds to TRBD1 (5 bases). The CDR3 length is 19 residues. Trimming took off 5 bases at V and 0 bases at J, with 20 bases between the two ends. Germline V gene data show CDR1 as LGHNA and CDR2 as YSLEER. In nucleotides, the CDR3 is TGCGCCAGCAGCAAAGGCCCAGCCGCAGGGAACTCTGGGGCCAACGTCCTGACTTTC. This translates into CASSKGPAAGNSGANVLTF.

The chain is built from TRBV10-2 and TRBJ2-7; a weak D match, TRBD2 (6 bases). The CDR3 consists of 17 residues. In germline, CDR1 is WSHSY, CDR2 SAAADI. The germline V and J ends were trimmed by 2 bases and 2 bases, with 19 bases remaining between them. The chain's CDR3 is CASSEATWDFAPYEQYF. The CDR3 DNA sequence: TGCGCCAGCAGTGAGGCGACTTGGGACTTCGCCCCCTACGAGCAGTACTTC.

The chain is built from TRBV28 and TRBJ2-4; D is unresolved. This CDR3 contains 12 residues. V was trimmed by 5 bases and J by 5 bases, leaving 7 bases between them. Germline loops: CDR1 MDHEN, CDR2 SYDVKM. CDR3 nucleotides: TGTGCCAGCAGTCCCCCCCAAAACATTCAGTACTTC. Translation gives CASSPPQNIQYF.

J is TRBJ1-1 and V is TRBV6-5; the D gene is possibly TRBD1 (6 bases). The V end was cut by 5 bases, the J end by 4 bases, with 14 bases between. The germline V gene has CDR1 MNHEY and CDR2 SVGAGI. This CDR3 is built from 14 residues. The CDR3 region is CASSPSGAPTEAFF. In DNA, the CDR3 is TGTGCCAGCAGTCCCTCAGGGGCTCCCACTGAAGCTTTCTTT.

This clonotype was recorded at least ten times. The gene calls are TRBV28 and TRBJ1-2; tentatively, D is TRBD1 (5 bases). The CDR3 totals 14 residues. CDR1 MDHEN and CDR2 SYDVKM come from the germline V gene. Trimming removed 3 bases from V and 5 bases from J, with 13 bases in between. The chain's CDR3 is CASSFGDSLYGYTF. As DNA, the CDR3 is TGTGCCAGCAGTTTCGGGGACTCACTTTATGGCTACACCTTC.

Ten or more counts support this clonotype. CDR3 loop: CASSYSIFSDTQYF. The DNA of the CDR3 is TGTGCCAGCAGTTACTCGATTTTTTCAGATACGCAGTATTTT. V is TRBV6-5 and J is TRBJ2-3; no firm D call. Germline V CDR1 and CDR2: MNHEY, SVGAGI. Trimming took off 0 bases at V and 4 bases at J, with 8 bases between the two ends. CDR3 length: 14 residues.

This clonotype was seen many times. The chain recombines TRBV27 with TRBJ2-7; no clear D gene. V lost 5 bases and J 0 bases, leaving 8 bases between the germline ends. Germline V gene lookup returns CDR1 MNHEY and CDR2 SMNVEV (reference sequence). The CDR3 is 13 residues long. The CDR3 DNA reads as TGTGCCAGCAGTCCGAGAAACTCCTACGAGCAGTACGTC. As protein: CASSPRNSYEQYV.